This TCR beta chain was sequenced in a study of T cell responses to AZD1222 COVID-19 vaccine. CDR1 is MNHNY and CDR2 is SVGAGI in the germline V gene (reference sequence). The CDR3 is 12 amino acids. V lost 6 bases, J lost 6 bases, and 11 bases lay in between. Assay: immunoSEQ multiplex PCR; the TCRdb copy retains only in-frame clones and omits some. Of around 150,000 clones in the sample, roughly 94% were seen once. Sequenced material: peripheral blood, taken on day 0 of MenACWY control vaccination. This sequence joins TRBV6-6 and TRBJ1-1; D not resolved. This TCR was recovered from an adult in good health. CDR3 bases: TGTGCCAGCAGGAAAGACATGCCTGAAGCTTTCTTT. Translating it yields CASRKDMPEAFF.